The 29 T cell receptor beta chains presented below share a single source sample, sequenced in a study of blood T cell repertoires in COVID-19. Using immunoSEQ multiplex PCR, the repertoire was profiled, and TCRdb retains in-frame clones only, with some absent. The sample holds about 88,000 clones, about 85% seen once. The sample comprised peripheral blood. The receptors come from a male donor with acute or convalescent COVID-19.

This chain uses TRBV6-2 or TRBV6-3 with TRBJ2-7; 8 bases fit TRBD2. The CDR3 loop spans 16 amino acids. Germline-derived CDR1 and CDR2 are MNHEY and SVGEGT. Germline trimming cut 2 bases from V and 2 bases from J; bases unmatched to any gene: 8. The CDR3 sequence is CASSYELSGGTYEQYF. CDR3 sequence (DNA): TGTGCCAGCAGTTACGAGCTGAGCGGGGGTACCTACGAGCAGTACTTC.

The rearrangement links TRBV5-1 to TRBJ2-7; D is perhaps TRBD1 (6 bases). This CDR3 has 14 amino acids. The germline gives CDR1 SGHRS, CDR2 YFSETQ. V was trimmed by 4 bases and J by 6 bases, leaving 17 bases between them. The CDR3 reads CASSTKQGLGEQYF. CDR3 DNA: TGCGCCAGCAGCACAAAACAGGGATTGGGCGAGCAGTACTTC.

The rearrangement uses TRBV7-2 and TRBJ1-5; D not certain. The CDR3 covers 12 residues. Germline V CDR1 and CDR2: SGHTA, FQGNSA. Trimming pared 5 bases from V and 3 bases from J, leaving 5 bases between. The DNA for the CDR3 is TGTGCCAGCAGCCACAACAATCAGCCCCAGCATTTT. Protein: CASSHNNQPQHF.

V gene TRBV19 combines with J gene TRBJ1-2, with D maybe TRBD1 (6 bases). The ends were cut back, 7 bases at V and 0 bases at J, with 15 bases in the middle. Germline loops: CDR1 LNHDA, CDR2 SQIVND (reference sequence). The CDR3 consists of 15 residues. In DNA, the CDR3 is TGTGCCAGTAAACCCGGGACAACGACTAACTATGGCTACACCTTC. This translates into CASKPGTTTNYGYTF.

The CDR3: CSVSRNPSDGYTF. CDR3 sequence (DNA): TGCAGCGTTAGCCGGAACCCCAGCGATGGCTACACCTTC. The V call is TRBV29-1, the J call TRBJ1-2, with no clear D. Per the germline V gene, CDR1 is SQVTM and CDR2 is ANQGSEA. CDR3 length: 13 residues. V shed 5 bases and J shed 6 bases, with 16 bases lying between them.

The rearrangement uses TRBV10-2 and TRBJ1-1; 8 nucleotides match TRBD1. Germline CDR1 and CDR2: WSHSY and SAAADI. After removal of 6 bases from V and 1 base from J, the junction contained 10 bases not matched to a gene. The CDR3 has 16 residues. CDR3 bases: TGCGCCAGCAGGCAGGGGGCGATTTTGGGGAACACTGAAGCTTTCTTT. Its translation: CASRQGAILGNTEAFF.

The V call is TRBV5-1, the J call TRBJ1-4; 10 nucleotides align to TRBD1. The CDR3 covers 19 residues. Germline V lookup: CDR1 SGHRS, CDR2 YFSETQ. V trimming: 5 bases; J trimming: 0 bases; junction bases outside the gene matches: 13. CDR3 sequence reads: CASSQTGTGEFATNEKLFF. CDR3 DNA sequence: TGCGCCAGCAGTCAGACTGGGACAGGGGAATTTGCAACTAATGAAAAACTGTTTTTT.

The chain has TRBV7-2 and TRBJ1-6; 7 bases fit TRBD1. Germline CDR1 is SGHTA and CDR2 is FQGNSA. J lost 7 bases, V lost 5 bases, and 11 bases had no gene match. The CDR3 is made up of 16 amino acids. DNA for the CDR3: TGTGCCAGCAGCCCACGACAGGGTTTTGGAAATTCACCCCTCCACTTT. Translated, it gives CASSPRQGFGNSPLHF.

V gene TRBV7-2 combines with J gene TRBJ1-1, with TRBD1 as a possible D gene (6 bases). CDR1 is SGHTA, CDR2 FQGNSA, per germline. This CDR3 comprises 13 residues. The V end was cut by 5 bases, the J end by 7 bases, with 14 bases between. The CDR3 protein is CASSPGQRGEAFF. CDR3 coding DNA: TGTGCCAGCAGCCCCGGACAGAGAGGTGAAGCTTTCTTT.

This clone was seen once. The V gene is TRBV7-2, the J gene TRBJ1-6; no definite D call. The germline V gene has CDR1 SGHTA and CDR2 FQGNSA. V lost 5 bases to trimming and J lost 0 bases, with 14 bases between them. The CDR3 is 17 amino acids. CDR3 nucleotides: TGTGCCAGCAGCAAAGAGGGATGGAGCTCCTATAATTCACCCCTCCACTTT. This translates into CASSKEGWSSYNSPLHF.

This clone showed up just once. This chain connects TRBV5-1 to TRBJ1-1; TRBD1 might be the D (6 bases). This CDR3 has 14 residues. V was shortened by 4 bases and J by 0 bases, with 10 bases between the two germline ends. CDR1 and CDR2 from the germline V gene are SGHRS and YFSETQ. Here the CDR3 reads CASSTTGMNTEAFF. The CDR3 DNA is TGCGCCAGCAGCACGACAGGTATGAACACTGAAGCTTTCTTT.

V is TRBV30 and J is TRBJ1-1; TRBD1 is a possible D gene (5 bases). CDR1 and CDR2 from the germline V gene are GTSNPN and SVGIG (reference sequence). The CDR3 runs 15 residues. Trimming took off 0 bases at V and 3 bases at J, with 14 bases between the two ends. The CDR3 protein is CAWSVVRRAHTEAFF. The CDR3, as DNA: TGTGCCTGGAGTGTAGTGCGCAGGGCCCACACTGAAGCTTTCTTT.

This chain uses TRBV3-1 (or the pseudogene TRBV3-2) with TRBJ1-3; D gene ambiguous. Germline CDR1 reads LGHDT; CDR2 reads YNNKEL (reference sequence). The CDR3 totals 16 residues. The V gene lost 4 bases and the J gene lost 0 bases, with 13 bases spanning the gap. The CDR3 nucleotides are TGTGCCAGCAGCCCTCGTCGGGATAGCTCTGGAAACACCATATATTTT. Amino acids: CASSPRRDSSGNTIYF.

Concerning this clone itself: Because the CDR3 is missing its conserved closing phenylalanine or tryptophan, this is likely a read error. No DNA is shown, since the ends of the CDR3 on it are uncertain; the CDR3 is the one TCRdb lists. This chain connects TRBV6-8 to TRBJ1-2. Germline V lookup: CDR1 MNHGY, CDR2 SAAAGT. The CDR3 spans 12 amino acids, including both terminal residues. CDR3 region: CASPSVRVLIAL.

The rearrangement links TRBV5-1 to TRBJ2-5; TRBD2 agrees at 12 bases. CDR1 and CDR2 (germline): SGHRS, YFSETQ. Trimming took 4 bases from V and 3 from J; bases not matched to a gene: 7. The CDR3 contains 16 residues. The CDR3 sequence is CASSRTSGAFKETQYF. In nucleotides, the CDR3 is TGCGCCAGCAGCAGGACTAGCGGGGCCTTTAAAGAGACCCAGTACTTC.

This clone was seen more than once but under ten times. This chain connects TRBV7-9 to TRBJ1-5; the D gene is possibly TRBD1 (5 bases). The germline CDR1 and CDR2 sequences are SEHNR and FQNEAQ (reference sequence). The CDR3 extends over 13 amino acids. The ends were cut back, 3 bases at V and 6 bases at J, with 9 bases in the middle. The CDR3 spells CASSFGGSQPQHF. CDR3 coding DNA: TGTGCCAGCAGCTTCGGGGGAAGTCAGCCCCAGCATTTT.

The rearrangement uses TRBV28 and TRBJ1-3; D gene unclear. Trimming took 7 bases from V and 0 from J, leaving 10 bases between them. The CDR3 has 14 residues. CDR1 and CDR2 from the germline V gene are MDHEN and SYDVKM. The CDR3 region is CASTPPHSGNTIYF. CDR3 bases: TGTGCCAGCACCCCTCCACACTCTGGAAACACCATATATTTT.

This clone was counted between two and nine times. J is TRBJ1-4 and V is TRBV19, with D tentatively TRBD1 (6 bases). Germline CDR1 LNHDA, CDR2 SQIVND (reference sequence). The CDR3 is 15 residues long. Trimming stripped 4 bases from V and 7 bases from J, with 16 bases between. The CDR3 region has the DNA TGTGCCAGTAGTAGGGCGTCGGGGGGCGGTGAAAAACTGTTTTTT. Translation gives CASSRASGGGEKLFF.

The chain combines TRBV5-4 with TRBJ2-2; 12 bases line up with TRBD2. The germline gives CDR1 SGHNT, CDR2 YYREEE (reference sequence). This CDR3 contains 16 residues. Trimming at V came to 4 bases and at J to 4 bases, leaving 5 bases not matched to a gene. The chain's CDR3 is CASSVGLAGPTGELFF. The CDR3 DNA reads as TGTGCCAGCAGCGTGGGACTAGCGGGCCCCACCGGGGAGCTGTTTTTT.

The chain uses TRBV6-1 and TRBJ1-6; D is unclear. This CDR3 contains 16 residues. Trimming removed 3 bases from V and 9 bases from J, with 18 bases in between. The V gene's germline CDR1 is MNHNS and CDR2 SASEGT. This chain's CDR3 is CASSEQMRSSGSPLHF. In nucleotides, the CDR3 is TGTGCCAGCAGTGAGCAGATGAGATCATCGGGTTCACCCCTCCACTTT.

J is TRBJ1-4 and V is TRBV5-1; 11 bases align to TRBD1. With V trimmed by 0 bases and J by 1 base, 5 bases remained unmatched. The CDR3 is 18 amino acids. Germline CDR1 SGHRS, CDR2 YFSETQ. The CDR3 nucleotides are TGCGCCAGCAGCTTGGTACGGACAGGGGGCGTAACTAATGAAAAACTGTTTTTT. Encoded protein: CASSLVRTGGVTNEKLFF.

This clone was observed once. The J gene is TRBJ2-7, the V gene TRBV19; possible D gene TRBD1, 6 bases. The germline V and J ends were trimmed by 0 bases and 1 base, with 13 bases remaining between them. This CDR3 is 16 amino acids long. Per the germline V gene, CDR1 is LNHDA and CDR2 is SQIVND (reference sequence). CDR3 nucleotides: TGTGCCAGTAGTATAGATGCCACAGGGATTTCCTACGAGCAGTACTTC. Translation gives CASSIDATGISYEQYF.

V gene TRBV6-1 combines with J gene TRBJ2-3; TRBD1 aligns across 7 bases. Unmatched junction bases numbered 7, after V lost 0 bases and J lost 7 bases. CDR3 length equals 15 residues. Germline V gives CDR1 MNHNS, CDR2 SASEGT. CDR3 DNA: TGTGCCAGCAGTGAAGCGGGGGACAGCACGCATACGCAGTATTTT. Translation gives CASSEAGDSTHTQYF.

The chain is built from TRBV5-1 and TRBJ2-1; 10 bases match TRBD1. In germline, CDR1 is SGHRS, CDR2 YFSETQ. The V and J ends lost 4 bases and 9 bases, in that order; junction bases with no gene match: 7. This CDR3 is built from 14 residues. This chain's CDR3 is CASSRGQGTTEQFF. In DNA form, the CDR3 reads TGCGCCAGCAGCCGGGGACAGGGGACTACTGAGCAGTTCTTC.

As for this clone: The sample has other DNA sequences that encode this CDR3 too. This rearrangement joins TRBV2 to TRBJ1-5; D gene uncertain. Germline CDR1 reads SNHLY; CDR2 reads FYNNEI. V dropped 8 bases and J dropped 4 bases, with 9 bases sitting between them. The CDR3 runs to 12 residues. The CDR3 loop is CASRGWNQPQHF. The CDR3 DNA sequence: TGTGCCAGCCGGGGATGGAATCAGCCCCAGCATTTT.

The chain carries TRBV7-8 and TRBJ1-2, with TRBD1 as a possible D gene (5 bases). CDR3 length: 15 amino acids. Germline V CDR1 and CDR2: SGHVS, FQNEAQ. Trimming took 2 bases from V and 3 from J, leaving 13 bases between them. In DNA, the CDR3 is TGTGCCAGCAGCTTAATGGGGACGGGGGACTATGGCTACACCTTC. Translation gives CASSLMGTGDYGYTF.

The CDR3 loop is CASSGATGPSTDTQYF. In DNA form, the CDR3 reads TGTGCCAGCAGCGGCGCGACAGGACCCAGCACAGATACGCAGTATTTT. The J gene is TRBJ2-3, the V gene TRBV5-4, with a possible D match to TRBD1 (6 bases). Germline V gives CDR1 SGHNT, CDR2 YYREEE (reference sequence). Deletions cut 4 bases from V and 0 bases from J, with 15 bases between. The CDR3 extends over 16 amino acids.

This clone was seen only once. J is TRBJ1-2 and V is TRBV3-1 (or the pseudogene TRBV3-2); 8 bases line up with TRBD1. Germline CDR1 is LGHDT and CDR2 is YNNKEL (reference sequence). This CDR3 has 14 amino acids. J gave up 7 bases and V 1 base, and 5 bases lay outside the gene matches. The CDR3 DNA reads as TGTGCCAGCAGCCAAGCAGACAGGGGTCTTGGCTACACCTTC. The encoded protein is CASSQADRGLGYTF.

V is TRBV5-4 and J is TRBJ2-1; unclear D gene. The germline V and J ends were trimmed by 2 bases and 0 bases, with 6 bases remaining between them. CDR3 length equals 14 residues. In germline, CDR1 is SGHNT, CDR2 YYREEE (reference sequence). The CDR3 DNA is TGTGCCAGCAGCTTCGCGCGCTCCTACAATGAGCAGTTCTTC. Translating it yields CASSFARSYNEQFF.